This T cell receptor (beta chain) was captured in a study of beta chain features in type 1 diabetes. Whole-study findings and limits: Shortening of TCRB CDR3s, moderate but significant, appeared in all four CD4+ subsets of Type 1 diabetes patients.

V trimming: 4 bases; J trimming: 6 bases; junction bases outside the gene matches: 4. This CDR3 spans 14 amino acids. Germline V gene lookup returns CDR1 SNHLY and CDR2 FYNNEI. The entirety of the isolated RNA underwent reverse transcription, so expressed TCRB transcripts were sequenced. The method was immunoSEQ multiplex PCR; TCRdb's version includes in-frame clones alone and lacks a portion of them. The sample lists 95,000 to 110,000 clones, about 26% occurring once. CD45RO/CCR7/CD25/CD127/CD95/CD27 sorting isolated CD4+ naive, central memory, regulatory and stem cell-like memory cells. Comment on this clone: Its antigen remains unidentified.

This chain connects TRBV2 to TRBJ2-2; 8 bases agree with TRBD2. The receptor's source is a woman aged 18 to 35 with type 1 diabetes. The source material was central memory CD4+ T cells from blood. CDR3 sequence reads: CASSVGTRSGELFF. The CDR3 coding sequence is TGTGCCAGCAGTGTGGGGACTAGATCCGGGGAGCTGTTTTTT.